What follows describes a single T cell receptor beta chain. No cognate antigen has been identified for it. No much larger clone exists at a distance of one base, and base qualities are not known. TCR beta chain CDR3 regions were sequenced from genomic DNA using the immunoSEQ assay. Primers annealing to V and J segments amplified rearranged VDJ segments. Concerning the study's data processing: Clonality and richness metrics were computed with the ImmunoSeq Analyzer software. Differentially abundant clones between regions were identified using Fisher's exact test plus a beta-binomial method for added stringency. TCRdb took over this immuneACCESS table, retaining in-frame rearrangements with V and J assigned. Such tables are incomplete; in checked studies, under half of the missing clones stem from an unresolved V gene, and the remainder is unexplained. That table gives V, J and clone size, and the DNA gave D and trimming. The sample records about 20,000 clones, 73% of which are singletons. The ten largest clones add up to about 18% of the sample.

Every patient had early-stage hepatocellular carcinoma and received no therapy prior to surgical resection. None of the sampled areas showed macroscopic evidence of necrosis or hemorrhage. TCR sequencing (ImmunoSeq) was performed on multiple regions from a couple of patients. Frozen resection tissue samples were collected at a distance of at least 1 cm from each other. Samples with the label N were taken from nontumoral liver tissue next to the tumor. The DNeasy blood and tissue kit was used to extract genomic DNA from bulk tissue. Compared with germline, V lacks 2 bases and J lacks 5 bases; bases without a gene match: 5. The CDR3 goes from the cysteine to the phenylalanine over 14 residues. CDR3 DNA only is kept here, 42 bases in frame from base 1. The CDR1 and CDR2 encoded by the germline V gene are MNHNS and SASEGT. The data belong to a study of intratumoral heterogeneity in liver cancer. For context, the study as a whole: In the full roughly 15-patient cohort, the median age was roughly 60 years and the majority of patients were male. To examine intratumor heterogeneity, the study integrated RNA-seq, DNA sequencing, TCR-seq and SNP array data obtained from multiple regions of hepatocellular carcinoma specimens. A total of more than 70 multiregional samples from approximately 14 HCC patients, consisting of fewer than 55 tumoral and 20 or so adjacent nontumoral regions, were included in the overall cohort. The paper's findings and limits, for the study overall: Limitations acknowledged by the authors included a relatively low number of patients and under-sampled representation of tumor-infiltrating lymphocytes.

This clonotype was obtained from a woman in her 70s with hepatocellular carcinoma. The receptor chain draws on TRBV6-1 and TRBJ1-2; the central 7 bases match TRBD1. Sequencing used tumor-adjacent normal tissue, obtained before any cancer treatment. The CDR3 sequence is CASSEQTGWYGYTF. The nucleotide sequence is TGTGCCAGCAGTGAACAGACAGGGTGGTATGGCTACACCTTC.